The T cell receptor beta chain described here comes from a study of cytomegalovirus exposure and HLA in healthy donors. Findings of the study overall: The listing of roughly 160 TCR beta chains classed them as cytomegalovirus-associated.

J was trimmed by 2 bases and V by 1 base; bases with no gene match: 9. The CDR3 is 18 residues long. In germline, CDR1 is LGHNA, CDR2 YNFKEQ. Vbeta (60) and Jbeta (13) primers were used in the PCR. The repertoire was sequenced with immunoSEQ multiplex PCR; TCRdb's copy has only in-frame clones and lacks some. The repertoire consists of 45,000 to 60,000 clones, with approximately 67% occurring once and the leading ten covering around 5.9%. Remarks on this clone: What it recognizes is unknown.

The TCR comes from a man aged 25 to 40 in good health and CMV-seronegative. The material sequenced was PBMCs. The J gene is TRBJ2-3, the V gene TRBV4-2, with 10 bases lining up with TRBD2. The CDR3: CASSQVSLAGLFTDTQYF. CDR3 in DNA: TGTGCCAGCAGCCAAGTATCACTAGCGGGGTTATTCACAGATACGCAGTATTTT.